This entry features one T cell receptor beta chain sequence. Germline assignment: CDR1 SGHRS and CDR2 YFSETQ. This CDR3 region has 14 residues. Germline trimming cut 3 bases from V and 5 bases from J; bases unmatched to any gene: 5. Data came from immunoSEQ multiplex PCR; TCRdb stores just in-frame clones and leaves some out. The sample includes fewer than 350,000 clones, 65% to 90% seen only once; the top ten take 2.5% to 3.5%. The sample originates from a study of blood T cell repertoires in COVID-19. The receptor's source is an older woman with active or convalescent COVID-19. V is TRBV5-1 and J is TRBJ1-1; 9 bases line up with TRBD1. Input material: peripheral blood. This CDR3 is CASSWGQGGTEAFF. CDR3 coding DNA: TGCGCCAGCAGCTGGGGACAGGGAGGAACTGAAGCTTTCTTT.